A selection of T cell receptor beta chains follows, all from one sample in a study of T-cell reconstitution after alpha-beta-depleted transplantation in children. One entry per CDR3 protein results from TCRdb running MiXCR on the PCR reads. Altogether approximately 350,000 distinct CDR3 sequences are present, around 15% being singletons, with the ten largest covering roughly two fifths. Sequencing used PBMCs, mostly from graft donor cells, obtained 360 days after TCRalphabeta/CD19-depleted stem cell transplant. The receptors derive from a male patient between 2 and 10 years old who had a stem cell transplant for acute lymphoblastic leukemia, so the T cells may come from the graft donor. Each CDR3 is given without its conserved first and last residue. Rows may omit the clone size; those that give it use once, few, many or a size class.

>TRBV4-1|few|TRBJ2-1
ASSQRTSPNSGEQF
>TRBV7-2|.|TRBJ1-6
ASSLGAAVYSPLH
>TRBV12-3/TRBV12-4|many|TRBJ2-1
ASRVAGGPHNEQF
>TRBV28|few|TRBJ2-7
ASSVGLYEQY
>TRBV28|few|TRBJ2-7
ASSSAIGWEIYEQY
>TRBV12-3/TRBV12-4|.|TRBJ1-2
ASSRDPDGYT
>TRBV27|.|TRBJ2-7
ASSPQVLYEQY
>TRBV2|.|TRBJ2-7
ASSVDNTYEQY
>TRBV24-1|few|TRBJ2-2
ATSDPSVAPTGELF
>TRBV28|.|TRBJ1-6
ASRQGSYNSPLH
>TRBV29-1|few|TRBJ2-7
SVWTSDYEQY
>TRBV13|.|TRBJ2-3
ASSVQDHTQY
>TRBV24-1|few|TRBJ2-5
ATSDSGGVRETQY
>TRBV20-1|.|TRBJ2-2
SARLAGGLFTGELF
>TRBV9|.|TRBJ2-2
ASSVVAGTGVINTGELF
>TRBV20-1|.|TRBJ2-7
SARDRISGDYEQY
>TRBV10-3|.|TRBJ2-4
AISVTGINIQY
>TRBV10-3|many|TRBJ1-4
ATRQGINEKLF
>TRBV20-1|.|TRBJ1-1
SARVQGNTEAF
>TRBV9|many|TRBJ1-6
ASSVDDILGSPLH
>TRBV9|few|TRBJ1-1
ASSGWGTEAF
>TRBV4-3|few|TRBJ2-2
ASSQDFKGDRTGELF
>TRBV14|few|TRBJ2-7
ASSQERFYEQY
>TRBV12-3/TRBV12-4|many|TRBJ2-3
ASSLWGYGTSPDTQY
>TRBV4-3|many|TRBJ2-3
ASSQELAYPEDTQY
>TRBV28|few|TRBJ2-5
ASTRDGIWETQY
>TRBV5-1|.|TRBJ1-4
ATGTGMNEKLF
>TRBV4-1|few|TRBJ2-1
ASSQDHLASGRAWGNNEQF
>TRBV20-1|.|TRBJ2-1
SASTSGRSAQF
>TRBV28|many|TRBJ2-7
ASSLLSLSYEQY
>TRBV20-1|few|TRBJ2-2
SARAGSNPLNTGELF
>TRBV14|many|TRBJ1-2
ASSQRTYLTNYGYT
>TRBV20-1|.|TRBJ1-6
SARGQGAPLH
>TRBV28|few|TRBJ2-1
ASTGLARTYNEQF
>TRBV9|many|TRBJ2-1
ASSVIRREPRSSYNEQF
>TRBV5-6|.|TRBJ1-1
ASSPTGQGRTEAF
>TRBV24-1|few|TRBJ2-1
ATSDVLRRTSGGPLEQF
>TRBV3-1|.|TRBJ2-1
ASSQDVGTSGQF
>TRBV7-9|many|TRBJ2-1
ASSFPLGQGENEQF
>TRBV9|.|TRBJ2-3
ASSVSPTDPWGADTQY
>TRBV24-1|.|TRBJ2-5
ATSLGAGRETQY
>TRBV3-1|.|TRBJ2-7
ASSQDGTAYEQY
>TRBV11-2|.|TRBJ2-7
ASSLGTHQY
>TRBV10-3|.|TRBJ2-5
AISESQLVKETQY
>TRBV7-2|many|TRBJ1-5
ASSLGGLRQPQH
>TRBV11-2|few|TRBJ2-1
ASSSGWQGIRNEQF
>TRBV4-2|few|TRBJ1-6
ASSLITGLDSPLH
>TRBV30|.|TRBJ1-6
AWSVLGSPLH